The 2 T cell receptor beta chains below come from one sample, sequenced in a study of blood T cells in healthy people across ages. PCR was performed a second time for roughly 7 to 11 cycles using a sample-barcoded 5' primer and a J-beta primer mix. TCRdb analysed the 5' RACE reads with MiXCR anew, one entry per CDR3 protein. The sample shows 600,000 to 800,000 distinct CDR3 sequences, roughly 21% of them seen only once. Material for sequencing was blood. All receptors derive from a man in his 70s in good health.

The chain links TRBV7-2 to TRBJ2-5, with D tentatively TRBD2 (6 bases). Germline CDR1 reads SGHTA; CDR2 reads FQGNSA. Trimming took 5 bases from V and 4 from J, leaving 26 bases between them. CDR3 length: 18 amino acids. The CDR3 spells CASSQQIPGGLGVETQYF. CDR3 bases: TGTGCCAGCAGCCAACAAATACCCGGGGGACTGGGCGTAGAGACCCAGTACTTC. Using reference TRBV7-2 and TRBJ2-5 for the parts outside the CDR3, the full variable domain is GAGVSQSPSNKVTEKGKDVELRCDPISGHTALYWYRQSLGQGLEFLIYFQGNSAPDKSGLPSDRFSAERTGGSVSTLTIQRTQQEDSAVYLCASSQQIPGGLGVETQYFGPGTRLLVL.

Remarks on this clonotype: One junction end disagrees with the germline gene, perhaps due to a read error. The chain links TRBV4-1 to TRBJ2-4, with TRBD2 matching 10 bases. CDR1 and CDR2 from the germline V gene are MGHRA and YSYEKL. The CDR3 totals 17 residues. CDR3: CASSKDQRTSGQNIQYF. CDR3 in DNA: TGCGCCAGCAGCAAAGATCAGAGGACTAGCGGACAAAACATTCAGTACTTC.